These 5 T cell receptor beta chains share one sample of origin, sequenced in a study of PD-1 blockade in mismatch repair-deficient tumors. Here immunoSEQ multiplex PCR was the method, and the copy in TCRdb shows in-frame clones only, minus some. The sample contains 100,000 to 150,000 clones, around nine tenths of which appear only once. The sample in question was peripheral blood, obtained almost 74 weeks after starting pembrolizumab. These receptors were collected from an adult with mismatch repair-deficient cancer.

The chain uses TRBV29-1 and TRBJ2-5; the D is unclear. Trimming removed 1 base from V and 5 bases from J, with 11 bases in between. The CDR3 totals 13 residues. The germline V gene has CDR1 SQVTM and CDR2 ANQGSEA. CDR3 sequence reads: CSVEGGFGETQYF. Written as DNA, the CDR3 is TGCAGCGTTGAAGGGGGATTTGGGGAGACCCAGTACTTC.

V gene TRBV28 combines with J gene TRBJ2-4; 8 nucleotides agree with TRBD1. The CDR3 covers 15 residues. V was clipped by 3 bases and J by 6 bases; unmatched bases: 7. Germline CDR1 MDHEN, CDR2 SYDVKM. DNA of the CDR3: TGTGCCAGCAGTTTTGACAGGGGTCCCGGAAACATTCAGTACTTC. This gives the protein CASSFDRGPGNIQYF.

The V and J genes are TRBV28 and TRBJ2-2; D may be TRBD1 (6 bases). V lost 7 bases and J lost 7, with 10 bases in between. There are 12 residues in the CDR3. In germline, CDR1 is MDHEN, CDR2 SYDVKM. The CDR3 sequence: CASTLGGGELFF. The CDR3 bases are TGTGCCAGCACGTTAGGGGGCGGGGAGCTGTTTTTT.

The chain is built from TRBV29-1 and TRBJ1-1, with 12 positions matching TRBD1. The CDR3 has 13 amino acids. Losses at the gene ends were 4 bases for V and 11 bases for J; bases not matched to a gene: 8. The germline CDR1 and CDR2 sequences are SQVTM and ANQGSEA. In DNA form, the CDR3 reads TGCAGCGTTGGGGGACAGGGGGCAGCGTGGGCTTTCTTT. It encodes CSVGGQGAAWAFF.

This clone was detected once. The genes are TRBV4-3 and TRBJ1-2; D ambiguous. This CDR3 comprises 13 residues. The germline CDR1 and CDR2 sequences are LGHNA and YSLEER. V lost 1 base to trimming and J lost 2 bases, with 5 bases between them. CDR3 in amino acids: CASSQGPNYGYTF. Here the CDR3 DNA reads TGCGCCAGCAGCCAAGGACCAAACTATGGCTACACCTTC.